The clone carrying this T cell receptor beta chain was recorded many times. This sample was taken from a study of T-cell reconstitution after alpha-beta-depleted transplantation in children. The CDR3 is 13 amino acids. Germline CDR1 and CDR2: SQVTM and ANQGSEA. Trimming cost V 4 bases and J 2 bases, with 9 bases left between them. Using unique molecular identifiers, the investigators prepared the TCRbeta library. In TCRdb, the PCR reads were re-called with MiXCR into one record per CDR3 protein. In the table there are 780,000 or so distinct CDR3 sequences, about 15% of which are singletons. The sequence came from a male patient younger than 18 who had a stem cell transplant for acute lymphoblastic leukemia, so the T cells may come from the graft donor. The material was PBMCs, mostly from graft donor cells, obtained 360 days after TCRalphabeta/CD19-depleted stem cell transplant. This chain links TRBV29-1 with TRBJ2-1; the D gene could be TRBD1 or TRBD2 (5 bases each). CDR3 region: CSVAGQPYNEQFF. For the CDR3, the DNA is TGCAGCGTTGCGGGGCAGCCCTACAATGAGCAGTTCTTC.